The 18 T cell receptor beta chains in this list originate from one sample, sequenced in a study of OX40 agonist ivuxolimab in advanced cancers. This table comes from immunoSEQ multiplex PCR, and its TCRdb copy is limited to in-frame clones, with some not included. Counted here are around 46,000 clones, 75% to 90% occurring once; the ten biggest clones make up less than 40%. The specimen was CD4+ or CD8+ T cells sorted from blood, collected in a trial of the OX40 agonist ivuxolimab. These receptors were taken from an adult with an advanced solid tumor such as melanoma, head and neck, liver or kidney cancer.

This chain uses TRBV11-3 with TRBJ2-7, with 13 bases aligning to TRBD2. Germline CDR1 and CDR2: SGHNT and YENEEA. The ends lost 5 bases at V and 7 bases at J; junction bases unmatched: 5. The CDR3 totals 14 residues. The CDR3 sequence: CASSLGTSGTEQYF. For the CDR3, the DNA is TGTGCCAGCAGCCTAGGGACTAGCGGGACGGAGCAGTACTTC.

The chain is built from TRBV7-9 and TRBJ2-4; D possibly uses TRBD1 or TRBD2 (6 bases each). CDR1 SEHNR and CDR2 FQNEAQ come from the germline V gene (reference sequence). The CDR3 is made up of 15 amino acids. The V end lost 4 bases, the J end lost 8 bases, and 18 bases lay between the germline ends. The CDR3 DNA sequence: TGTGCCAGCAGCTCCCCGGGACATACGGGGGACATTCAGTACTTC. This sequence encodes CASSSPGHTGDIQYF.

The rearrangement links TRBV28 to TRBJ1-5, with D possibly matching TRBD1 (6 bases). This CDR3 is built from 14 residues. Germline V gene data show CDR1 as MDHEN and CDR2 as SYDVKM. V lost 8 bases, J lost 1 base, and 12 bases lay in between. CDR3 coding DNA: TGTGCCAGCGAAGGGGGGTTAAGCAATCAGCCCCAGCATTTT. Amino acid sequence: CASEGGLSNQPQHF.

This rearrangement joins TRBV11-2 to TRBJ2-7, with a possible D match to TRBD2 (6 bases). The CDR3 is 11 residues long. CDR1 SGHAT and CDR2 FQNNGV come from the germline V gene. V lost 3 bases and J 7 bases, leaving 7 bases between the germline ends. The CDR3 spells CASSFGREQYF. The DNA of the CDR3 is TGTGCCAGCAGCTTCGGGAGAGAGCAGTACTTC.

The chain carries TRBV2 and TRBJ2-2; 9 nucleotides align to TRBD1. There are 16 residues in the CDR3. Per the germline V gene, CDR1 is SNHLY and CDR2 is FYNNEI. V lost 6 bases to trimming and J lost 1 base; unmatched junction nucleotides: 6. The chain's CDR3 is CASSLGGQGNTGELFF. CDR3 in DNA: TGTGCCAGCAGCTTAGGGGGACAGGGGAACACCGGGGAGCTGTTTTTT.

The chain recombines TRBV11-2 with TRBJ2-7; unclear D gene. Germline V gene sequence: CDR1 SGHAT, CDR2 FQNNGV. V was trimmed by 8 bases and J by 2 bases, leaving 16 bases between them. CDR3 length: 14 residues. In DNA form, the CDR3 reads TGTGCCAGCGGGAATCCAGGAGAGGCCTACGAGCAGTACTTC. It encodes CASGNPGEAYEQYF.

This chain connects TRBV4-1 to TRBJ2-3, with D possibly matching TRBD2 (6 bases). V was clipped by 0 bases and J by 6 bases, with 19 bases between them. This CDR3 is built from 17 residues. In germline, CDR1 is MGHRA, CDR2 YSYEKL. DNA for the CDR3: TGCGCCAGCAGCCAAGATCAGGGACTTACATCGGCGGATACGCAGTATTTT. This codes for CASSQDQGLTSADTQYF.

The gene calls are TRBV5-1 and TRBJ2-5, with TRBD2 matching over 7 bases. Germline-derived CDR1 and CDR2 are SGHRS and YFSETQ. The CDR3 extends over 15 amino acids. Trimming at V came to 2 bases and at J to 1 base, leaving 5 bases not matched to a gene. This chain's CDR3 is CASSFLGEGQETQYF. Here the CDR3 DNA reads TGCGCCAGCAGCTTTCTTGGGGAGGGCCAAGAGACCCAGTACTTC. The variable domain in full, with the rest retrieved from reference TRBV5-1 and TRBJ2-5, is KAGVTQTPRYLIKTRGQQVTLSCSPISGHRSVSWYQQTPGQGLQFLFEYFSETQRNKGNFPGRFSGRQFSNSRSEMNVSTLELGDSALYLCASSFLGEGQETQYFGPGTRLLVL.

The CDR3 reads CASSAYRGFTQYF. In DNA, the CDR3 is TGTGCCAGCAGCGCCTACAGGGGGTTTACGCAGTATTTT. The chain carries TRBV7-6 and TRBJ2-3; 8 positions match TRBD1. V lost 5 bases and J lost 8; bases outside the gene matches: 6. Germline V gene lookup returns CDR1 SGHVS and CDR2 FNYEAQ. This CDR3 is built from 13 residues. Supplemented by reference TRBV7-6 and TRBJ2-3, the full variable domain reads GAGVSQSPRYKVTKRGQDVALRCDPISGHVSLYWYRQALGQGPEFLTYFNYEAQQDKSGLPNDRFSAERPEGSISTLTIQRTEQRDSAMYRCASSAYRGFTQYFGPGTRLTVL.

This clone occurred once. The rearrangement joins TRBV19 to TRBJ1-1; 7 bases agree with TRBD1. This CDR3 has 13 amino acids. Germline trimming cut 8 bases from V and 1 base from J; bases unmatched to any gene: 4. Germline V lookup: CDR1 LNHDA, CDR2 SQIVND (reference sequence). CDR3 coding DNA: TGTGCCAGTCTAAACAGGGGGAACACTGAAGCTTTCTTT. This codes for CASLNRGNTEAFF.

CDR3: CASSSFYRDLTDTQYF. CDR3 sequence (DNA): TGTGCCAGTAGTAGTTTTTACCGGGATCTGACAGATACGCAGTATTTT. The gene calls are TRBV19 and TRBJ2-3; tentative D call: TRBD2 (5 bases). The CDR3 extends over 16 amino acids. CDR1 is LNHDA, CDR2 SQIVND, per germline (reference sequence). V was trimmed by 4 bases and J by 3 bases, leaving 17 bases between them.

The chain uses TRBV15 and TRBJ2-7, with D hard to call. Germline V gene sequence: CDR1 LNHNV, CDR2 YYDKDF (reference sequence). Trimming cost V 5 bases and J 2 bases, with 19 bases left between them. The CDR3 covers 16 residues. The CDR3 sequence is CATSPGVGVHPYEQYF. The DNA of the CDR3 is TGTGCCACCAGCCCTGGGGTCGGTGTCCACCCCTACGAGCAGTACTTC.

This clone has only one observation. This chain uses TRBV19 with TRBJ2-5; 10 bases are shared with TRBD1. The CDR3 is 15 residues long. The junction had 9 bases not matched to a gene; V was cut back by 6 bases and J by 5 bases. Germline-derived CDR1 and CDR2 are LNHDA and SQIVND (reference sequence). The CDR3 protein is CASSLTGTGDETQYF. The CDR3, as DNA: TGTGCCAGTAGCCTGACCGGGACAGGGGACGAGACCCAGTACTTC. Filled out from reference TRBV19 and TRBJ2-5, the complete variable domain reads DGGITQSPKYLFRKEGQNVTLSCEQNLNHDAMYWYRQDPGQGLRLIYYSQIVNDFQKGDIAEGYSVSREKKESFPLTVTSAQKNPTAFYLCASSLTGTGDETQYFGPGTRLLVL.

V usage is TRBV4-1 and J usage is TRBJ2-1; no clear D gene. The V and J ends lost 3 bases and 4 bases respectively, with 4 bases between them. Germline CDR1 MGHRA, CDR2 YSYEKL. This CDR3 comprises 12 residues. The CDR3 region has the DNA TGCGCCAGCAGCCACAATTACAATGAGCAGTTCTTC. The encoded protein is CASSHNYNEQFF.

The CDR3 region is CAISDIGSRETYEQYF. CDR3 bases: TGTGCCATCAGTGATATTGGGTCCCGCGAAACCTACGAGCAGTACTTC. This rearrangement joins TRBV10-3 to TRBJ2-7; D remains ambiguous. CDR1 and CDR2 (germline): ENHRY, SYGVKD. The CDR3 spans 16 residues. The V end lost 3 bases, the J end lost 2 bases, and 17 bases lay between the germline ends.

This clone was detected once. The chain employs TRBV4-1 and TRBJ2-7; D is undetermined. V was cut by 1 base and J by 6 bases, with 4 bases left in between. CDR3 length equals 11 residues. In germline, CDR1 is MGHRA, CDR2 YSYEKL. The CDR3 loop is CASSQAFEQYF. Written as DNA, the CDR3 is TGCGCCAGCAGCCAAGCCTTCGAGCAGTACTTC.

This chain uses TRBV19 with TRBJ2-7; D might be TRBD2 (7 bases). From germline, CDR1 is LNHDA and CDR2 SQIVND (reference sequence). The germline V and J ends were trimmed by 7 bases and 6 bases, with 13 bases remaining between them. CDR3 length: 12 amino acids. CDR3 residues: CASNFRGAEQYF. DNA for the CDR3: TGTGCCAGTAATTTCCGGGGGGCCGAGCAGTACTTC.

The genes are TRBV6-5 and TRBJ2-1; D is uncertain. Germline V gene sequence: CDR1 MNHEY, CDR2 SVGAGI. This CDR3 is built from 14 residues. V shed 0 bases and J shed 3 bases, with 6 bases lying between them. The CDR3 spells CASSYSDVYNEQFF. The CDR3 DNA sequence: TGTGCCAGCAGTTACTCGGACGTCTACAATGAGCAGTTCTTC.